This T cell receptor (beta chain) was sequenced during a study of T cell changes during pregnancy in multiple sclerosis. Unmatched junction bases numbered 6, after V lost 1 base and J lost 5 bases. CDR1 and CDR2 (germline): LGHNA, YSLEER. This CDR3 comprises 16 residues. Repertoires were generated with immunoSEQ multiplex PCR, while TCRdb's copy carries only in-frame clones and drops some. This sample has about 40,000 clones, with more than 90% found just once. Specimen: CD8+ T cells from peripheral blood mononuclear cells, collected in the third trimester of pregnancy. V gene TRBV4-3 combines with J gene TRBJ2-2; the match to TRBD1 covers 8 bases. This clonotype was obtained from a female donor with multiple sclerosis, enrolled in a pregnancy study. The CDR3, as DNA: TGCGCCAGCAGCCAAGTCAGGGGGCAGGGAACCGGGGAGCTGTTTTTT. Translating gives CASSQVRGQGTGELFF.